A selection of T cell receptor beta chains follows, all from one sample in a study of T cells after yellow fever vaccination. Each CDR3 protein is one row after TCRdb ran MiXCR on the 5' RACE reads. The sample includes hundreds of thousands of distinct CDR3 sequences, about an eighth of them seen just once. This material consisted of CD4+ T cells sorted from PBMCs, taken 15 days after the yellow fever booster vaccination. These receptors were taken from a man aged 18 to 30 who received the YFV17D yellow fever vaccine. CDR3s include the opening cysteine and the closing phenylalanine or tryptophan. The D gene is left open where the match is weak. Rows give clone size only sometimes, using once, few, many, or a class for an expanded clone.

j_call d_call v_call clone_size cdr3_aa cdr3_nt
TRBJ2-5 NA TRBV6-6 NA CASGGAVETQYF TGTGCCAGCGGGGGGGCGGTCGAGACCCAGTACTTC
TRBJ1-1 NA TRBV11-2 few CASRYHTEAFF TGTGCCAGCAGATACCACACTGAAGCTTTCTTT
TRBJ2-7 TRBD1 TRBV6-6 NA CASSADRGSYEQYF TGTGCCAGCAGTGCTGACAGGGGGAGCTACGAGCAGTACTTC
TRBJ2-7 TRBD1 TRBV7-3 few CASSPPPGTGASEQYF TGTGCCAGCAGCCCCCCCCCCGGGACAGGGGCGAGCGAGCAGTACTTC
TRBJ2-5 NA TRBV10-3 NA CAISPQGTGRETQYF TGTGCCATCAGTCCTCAGGGAACTGGTCGGGAGACCCAGTACTTC
TRBJ2-1 TRBD2 TRBV7-2 few CASSPTGLAGRDEQFF TGTGCCAGCAGCCCGACCGGACTAGCGGGGAGGGATGAGCAGTTCTTC
TRBJ2-1 NA TRBV14 few CASSQALRAEQFF TGTGCCAGCAGCCAAGCCCTCCGGGCTGAGCAGTTCTTC
TRBJ2-3 NA TRBV6-5 few CASSYEGGITDTQYF TGTGCCAGCAGTTACGAGGGGGGCATAACAGATACGCAGTATTTT
TRBJ2-3 NA TRBV5-1 many CASSFVGGRQDTQYF TGCGCCAGCAGTTTCGTGGGGGGGCGGCAAGATACGCAGTATTTT
TRBJ2-3 TRBD2 TRBV5-1 few CASSLGLAGSSDTQYF TGCGCCAGCAGCTTAGGACTAGCGGGGAGTTCGGATACGCAGTATTTT
TRBJ2-5 TRBD1 TRBV7-8 few CASSPRLTGVETQYF TGTGCCAGCAGCCCGCGCCTGACAGGGGTGGAGACCCAGTACTTC
TRBJ2-5 TRBD2 TRBV4-3 NA CASSTRLAKTQYF TGCGCCAGCAGCACCCGACTAGCTAAGACCCAGTACTTC
TRBJ2-2 NA TRBV5-1 many CASSYLAPTANTGELFF TGCGCCAGCAGCTACCTAGCGCCTACCGCGAACACCGGGGAGCTGTTTTTT
TRBJ1-2 TRBD1 TRBV7-2 NA CASSRTGGYNYGYTF TGTGCCAGCAGTCGGACAGGGGGGTATAACTATGGCTACACCTTC